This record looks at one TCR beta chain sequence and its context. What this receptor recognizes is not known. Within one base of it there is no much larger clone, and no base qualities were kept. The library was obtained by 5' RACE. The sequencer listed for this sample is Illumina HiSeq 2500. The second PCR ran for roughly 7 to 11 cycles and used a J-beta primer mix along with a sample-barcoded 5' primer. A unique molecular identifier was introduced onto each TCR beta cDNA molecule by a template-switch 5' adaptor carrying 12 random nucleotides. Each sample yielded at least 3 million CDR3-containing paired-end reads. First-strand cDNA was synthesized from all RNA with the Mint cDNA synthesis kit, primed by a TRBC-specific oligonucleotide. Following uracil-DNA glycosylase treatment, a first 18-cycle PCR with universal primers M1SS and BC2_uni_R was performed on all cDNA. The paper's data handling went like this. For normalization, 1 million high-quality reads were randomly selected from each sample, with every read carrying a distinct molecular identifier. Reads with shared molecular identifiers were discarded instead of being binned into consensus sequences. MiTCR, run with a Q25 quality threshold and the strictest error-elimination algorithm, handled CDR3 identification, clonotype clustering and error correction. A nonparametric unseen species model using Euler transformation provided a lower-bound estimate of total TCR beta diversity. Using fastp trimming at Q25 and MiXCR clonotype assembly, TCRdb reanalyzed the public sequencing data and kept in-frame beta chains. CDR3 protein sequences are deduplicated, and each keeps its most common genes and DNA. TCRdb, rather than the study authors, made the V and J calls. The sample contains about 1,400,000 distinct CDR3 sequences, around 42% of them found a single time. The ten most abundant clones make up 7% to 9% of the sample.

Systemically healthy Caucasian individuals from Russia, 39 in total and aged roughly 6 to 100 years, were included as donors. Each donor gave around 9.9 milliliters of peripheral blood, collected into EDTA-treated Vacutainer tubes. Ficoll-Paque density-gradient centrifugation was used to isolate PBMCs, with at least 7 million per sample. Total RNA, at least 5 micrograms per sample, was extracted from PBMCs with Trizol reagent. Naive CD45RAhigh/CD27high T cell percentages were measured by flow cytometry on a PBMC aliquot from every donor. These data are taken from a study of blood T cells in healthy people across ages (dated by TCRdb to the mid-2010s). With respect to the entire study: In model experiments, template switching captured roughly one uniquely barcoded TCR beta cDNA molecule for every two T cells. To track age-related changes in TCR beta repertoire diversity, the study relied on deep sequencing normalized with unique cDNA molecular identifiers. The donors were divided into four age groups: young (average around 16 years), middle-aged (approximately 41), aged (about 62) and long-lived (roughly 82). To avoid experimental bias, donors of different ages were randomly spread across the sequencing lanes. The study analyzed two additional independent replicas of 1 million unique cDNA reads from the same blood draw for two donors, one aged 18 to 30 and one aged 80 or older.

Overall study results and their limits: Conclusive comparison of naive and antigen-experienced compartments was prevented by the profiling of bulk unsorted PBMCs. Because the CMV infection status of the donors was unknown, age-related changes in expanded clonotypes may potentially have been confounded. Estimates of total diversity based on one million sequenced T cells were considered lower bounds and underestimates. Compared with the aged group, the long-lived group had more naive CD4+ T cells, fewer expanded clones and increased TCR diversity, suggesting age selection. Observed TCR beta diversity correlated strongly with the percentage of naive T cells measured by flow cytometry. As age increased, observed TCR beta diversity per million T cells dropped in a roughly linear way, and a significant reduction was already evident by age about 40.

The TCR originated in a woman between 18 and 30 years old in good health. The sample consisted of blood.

The CDR3 region reads CASSPYDGTPNQPQHF. The DNA sequence reads TGTGCCAGCAGCCCTTATGACGGGACCCCTAATCAGCCCCAGCATTTT. The sequence is built from TRBV12-3 or TRBV12-4 and TRBJ1-5; possibly the D gene is TRBD1, per 5 matching bases. The V and J ends are trimmed by 6 bases and 4 bases, leaving 19 bases between them. Taken from cysteine to phenylalanine, the CDR3 has 16 residues. Only the CDR3 part of the read is kept: 48 bases, read in frame from the first base.